This entry lists 27 T cell receptor beta chains sequenced from one sample in a study of response to subunit inactivated influenza vaccine. TCRdb redid the calling of the RT-PCR reads with MiXCR, one entry per CDR3 protein. The sample includes some 500,000 distinct CDR3 sequences, about 15% of them seen just once. This specimen consisted of CD4+ T cells sorted from PBMCs, obtained 23 to 25 months after vaccination. The receptor set was obtained from a man aged 50 to 69 who received an inactivated influenza vaccine.

Ten or more counts support this clonotype. This chain uses TRBV10-3 with TRBJ2-1; D is undetermined. Germline assignment: CDR1 ENHRY and CDR2 SYGVKD. The CDR3 has 15 residues. V was pared by 0 bases and J by 5 bases, with 11 bases between. The CDR3, as DNA: TGTGCCATCAGTGAGTCAATTGCAGGAGACAATGAGCAGTTCTTC. Amino acid sequence: CAISESIAGDNEQFF.

This clonotype has just one count. This chain connects TRBV6-6 to TRBJ1-4; D not resolved. With 10 bases removed from V and 8 bases from J, the gap between germline ends came to 17 bases. CDR1 and CDR2 from the germline V gene are MNHNY and SVGAGI (reference sequence). This CDR3 has 13 residues. The CDR3 DNA follows: TGTGCCATATCGCCGAGGATTATCGAAAAACTGTTTTTT. It yields the protein CAISPRIIEKLFF.

The chain employs TRBV12-3 or TRBV12-4 and TRBJ2-7; TRBD2 aligns across 13 bases. The V segment lost 5 bases and the J segment 4 bases; nucleotides outside the gene matches: 5. The CDR3 is 15 residues long. The CDR3 spells CASSQLAGGLYEQYF. The CDR3 region has the DNA TGTGCCAGCAGTCAACTAGCGGGGGGGCTTTACGAGCAGTACTTC.

The table lists this clonotype with many counts. The rearrangement joins TRBV7-3 to TRBJ2-3; D gene ambiguous. The CDR3 has 14 amino acids. Trimming shortened V by 4 bases and J by 4 bases, and 12 bases separated the two germline ends. In germline, CDR1 is SGHTA, CDR2 FQGTGA. The CDR3 sequence is CASSSGAWADTQYF. In DNA form, the CDR3 reads TGTGCCAGCAGCTCCGGAGCGTGGGCAGATACGCAGTATTTT.

This clonotype was seen ten or more times. V gene TRBV6-2 or TRBV6-3 combines with J gene TRBJ2-2; 10 positions match TRBD2. The CDR3 has 16 amino acids. Trimming took 6 bases from V and 4 from J; bases not matched to a gene: 8. Germline CDR1 and CDR2: MNHEY and SVGEGT. CDR3: CASSRTGTSVTGELFF. As DNA, the CDR3 is TGTGCCAGCAGCCGCACCGGGACTAGCGTCACCGGGGAGCTGTTTTTT.

Worth noting for this clonotype: A much larger clone sits a single nucleotide away, making a read error possible. V usage is TRBV28 and J usage is TRBJ1-4; TRBD1 aligns across 7 bases. The ends lost 6 bases at V and 0 bases at J; junction bases unmatched: 4. The CDR3 extends over 15 amino acids. Per the germline V gene, CDR1 is MDHEN and CDR2 is SYDVKM. CDR3 coding DNA: TGTGCCAGCAGACGGGACAGCACAACTAATGAAAAACTGTTTTTT. It translates to CASRRDSTTNEKLFF.

This rearrangement joins TRBV20-1 to TRBJ2-7; unclear D gene. CDR1 and CDR2 (germline): DFQATT, SNEGSKA (reference sequence). V was pared by 8 bases and J by 5 bases, with 16 bases between. This CDR3 contains 12 residues. The CDR3 DNA follows: TGCAGTACCAGCCCCCGAGTGCACGAGCAGTACTTC. This codes for CSTSPRVHEQYF.

In this sample, this clonotype turned up many times. V gene TRBV7-2 combines with J gene TRBJ2-2, with D possibly TRBD1 on 5 matching bases. The CDR3 is 15 residues long. Germline lookup yields CDR1 SGHTA and CDR2 FQGNSA. V lost 2 bases and J lost 8, with 15 bases in between. CDR3 loop: CASSLFGAQGGELFF. In DNA form, the CDR3 reads TGTGCCAGCAGCTTATTTGGGGCCCAGGGAGGGGAGCTGTTTTTT.

This clonotype was counted only a few times. V is TRBV7-6 and J is TRBJ1-5; tentatively, D is TRBD1 (6 bases). In germline, CDR1 is SGHVS, CDR2 FNYEAQ. Trimming took 5 bases from V and 0 from J, leaving 17 bases between them. This CDR3 has 17 residues. CDR3 loop: CASSPTGGAYSNQPQHF. In DNA, the CDR3 is TGTGCCAGCAGCCCCACCGGGGGGGCCTATAGCAATCAGCCCCAGCATTTT.

This clonotype occurred a few times. The chain uses TRBV12-3 or TRBV12-4 and TRBJ1-2; 12 bases align to TRBD1. This CDR3 comprises 16 residues. The V gene end was trimmed by 5 bases and the J gene end by 4 bases; junction bases not matched to a gene: 8. The CDR3 DNA reads TGTGCCAGCAGTCTAGGGACAGGGGGCAAGATCTATGGCTACACCTTC. Encoded protein: CASSLGTGGKIYGYTF.

J is TRBJ2-2 and V is TRBV27, with TRBD2 matching over 13 bases. Germline CDR1 reads MNHEY; CDR2 reads SMNVEV (reference sequence). The ends lost 7 bases at V and 5 bases at J; junction bases unmatched: 7. CDR3 length equals 16 residues. CDR3 DNA: TGTGCCAGCAAATACCGACTAGCGGGAGGTACCGGGGAGCTGTTTTTT. The encoded protein is CASKYRLAGGTGELFF.

The sample holds a few counts of this clonotype. The chain links TRBV9 to TRBJ2-5; possibly TRBD2 for D (5 bases). The V end was cut by 1 base, the J end by 5 bases, with 12 bases between. CDR3 length: 14 residues. Germline CDR1 and CDR2: SGDLS and YYNGEE. CDR3 protein: CASSVSQRVETQYF. The CDR3 DNA reads as TGTGCCAGCAGCGTAAGTCAGAGGGTGGAGACCCAGTACTTC.

This clonotype occurred a few times. The chain is built from TRBV19 and TRBJ1-5; D gene ambiguous. Germline values: CDR1 LNHDA, CDR2 SQIVND (reference sequence). This CDR3 contains 15 residues. V lost 5 bases, J lost 0 bases, and 11 bases lay in between. The CDR3 sequence is CASSVPRPSNQPQHF. The CDR3, as DNA: TGTGCCAGTAGTGTCCCAAGGCCTAGCAATCAGCCCCAGCATTTT.

The sample holds a few counts of this clonotype. This chain connects TRBV28 to TRBJ2-1; TRBD1 agrees at 8 bases. Germline V gives CDR1 MDHEN, CDR2 SYDVKM. The CDR3 length is 15 residues. The ends lost 1 base at V and 7 bases at J; junction bases unmatched: 6. The DNA for the CDR3 is TGTGCCAGCAGTTTATCTAACAGGGGGTATAATGAGCAGTTCTTC. It translates to CASSLSNRGYNEQFF.

This clonotype was observed a handful of times. V is TRBV4-1 and J is TRBJ1-4; 7 bases match TRBD1. Germline values: CDR1 MGHRA, CDR2 YSYEKL. V dropped 5 bases and J dropped 7; count of bases not matched to a gene: 4. The CDR3 covers 13 residues. The CDR3 is CASSLRQGEKLFF. Here the CDR3 DNA reads TGCGCCAGCAGCTTAAGACAGGGTGAAAAACTGTTTTTT.

The J gene is TRBJ2-1, the V gene TRBV6-4; D possibly corresponds to TRBD2 (5 bases). The germline CDR1 and CDR2 sequences are MRHNA and SNTAGT. The CDR3 runs to 14 residues. Trimming left V 0 bases short and J 5 bases short, with 8 bases between. CDR3: CASSDSGLNNEQFF. The CDR3 nucleotides are TGTGCCAGCAGTGACTCAGGACTTAACAATGAGCAGTTCTTC.

This clonotype was picked up many times. The V and J genes are TRBV12-3 or TRBV12-4 and TRBJ2-7, with D tentatively TRBD1 (6 bases). Trimming took off 6 bases at V and 5 bases at J, with 11 bases between the two ends. This CDR3 comprises 12 residues. The CDR3 sequence: CASRIGQNEQYF. CDR3 sequence (DNA): TGTGCCAGCAGAATCGGACAGAACGAGCAGTACTTC.

This chain connects TRBV11-2 to TRBJ2-2; 10 bases line up with TRBD1. The germline gives CDR1 SGHAT, CDR2 FQNNGV. The trim removed 6 bases at V and 4 bases at J, leaving 5 bases unmatched. This CDR3 spans 15 amino acids. The CDR3 DNA is TGTGCCAGCAGAAGACAGGGGGCGAGCACCGGGGAGCTGTTTTTT. Amino acids: CASRRQGASTGELFF.

This clonotype was detected a few times. This rearrangement joins TRBV5-1 to TRBJ2-5, with a tentative D call TRBD2 (5 bases). CDR3 length: 14 amino acids. V dropped 0 bases and J dropped 5 bases, with 11 bases sitting between them. Germline lookup yields CDR1 SGHRS and CDR2 YFSETQ. In nucleotides, the CDR3 is TGCGCCAGCAGCTTGGGCCCCACGGGGGAGACCCAGTACTTC. Translation gives CASSLGPTGETQYF.

The table lists this clonotype with a few counts. The V and J genes are TRBV10-3 and TRBJ2-1, with 9 bases fitting TRBD2. Per germline, CDR1 ENHRY and CDR2 SYGVKD. V dropped 4 bases and J dropped 8; count of bases not matched to a gene: 12. The CDR3 sequence is 16 residues long. The DNA of the CDR3 is TGTGCCATCAGTGTCCCCCCCGGGACTAGCTCCTATGAGCAGTTCTTC. Translated, it gives CAISVPPGTSSYEQFF.

The chain recombines TRBV29-1 with TRBJ2-3, with D maybe TRBD2 (6 bases). V dropped 4 bases and J dropped 0 bases, with 11 bases sitting between them. This CDR3 comprises 14 residues. Germline CDR1 is SQVTM and CDR2 is ANQGSEA. CDR3 in DNA: TGCAGCGTTGCACGAGGGACTAGCACAGATACGCAGTATTTT. This translates into CSVARGTSTDTQYF.

V is TRBV9 and J is TRBJ2-2; perhaps TRBD1 as D (5 bases). V shed 1 base and J shed 2 bases, with 9 bases lying between them. The CDR3 spans 15 residues. Germline CDR1 SGDLS, CDR2 YYNGEE. CDR3 amino acids: CASSVTGQNTGELFF. CDR3 nucleotide sequence: TGTGCCAGCAGCGTAACAGGACAAAACACCGGGGAGCTGTTTTTT. Filled out from reference TRBV9 and TRBJ2-2, the complete variable domain reads DSGVTQTPKHLITATGQRVTLRCSPRSGDLSVYWYQQSLDQGLQFLIQYYNGEERAKGNILERFSAQQFPDLHSELNLSSLELGDSALYFCASSVTGQNTGELFFGEGSRLTVL.

This clonotype showed up just a few times. The chain carries TRBV6-1 and TRBJ1-2; 7 bases align to TRBD1. There are 14 residues in the CDR3. In germline, CDR1 is MNHNS, CDR2 SASEGT. Losses at the gene ends were 5 bases for V and 4 bases for J; bases not matched to a gene: 7. CDR3 protein: CASSTPGQTYGYTF. Written as DNA, the CDR3 is TGTGCCAGCAGTACACCGGGACAGACCTATGGCTACACCTTC.

The gene calls are TRBV7-2 and TRBJ1-6; 7 bases fit TRBD1. CDR1 is SGHTA and CDR2 is FQGNSA in the germline V gene. The CDR3 length is 15 residues. Trimming at V came to 8 bases and at J to 10 bases, leaving 14 bases not matched to a gene. For the CDR3, the DNA is TGTGCCAGCGGTGGGTCGGGGGCAGGGGGATCACCCCTCCACTTT. Amino acid sequence: CASGGSGAGGSPLHF.

The CDR3 DNA sequence: TGTGCCAGCATCAGGGTGGGAGTCACTGAAGCTTTCTTT. Translation: CASIRVGVTEAFF. The genes are TRBV2 and TRBJ1-1; tentatively, D is TRBD1 (5 bases). Trimming removed 7 bases at V and 4 bases at J, with 13 bases between. CDR3 length: 13 residues. Looked up from germline, CDR1 is SNHLY and CDR2 is FYNNEI.

This clonotype was counted a few times. A junction boundary mismatches the germline segment, possibly from a read error. The chain links TRBV5-5 to TRBJ1-4; D ambiguous. This CDR3 is 13 amino acids long. Germline assignment: CDR1 SGHKS and CDR2 YYEKEE (reference sequence). The CDR3 DNA reads TGCGCCAGCAGCCACCCGCCAAATGAAAAACTGTTTTTT. It codes for CASSHPPNEKLFF.

The chain links TRBV20-1 to TRBJ1-6, with a weak D call TRBD1 (6 bases). Germline V gene data show CDR1 as DFQATT and CDR2 as SNEGSKA (reference sequence). The CDR3 consists of 16 residues. V was clipped by 3 bases and J by 9 bases, with 21 bases between them. DNA for the CDR3: TGCAGTGCTAGGTTCAGGGCGACAGGCCCGGGTTCACCCCTCCACTTT. This encodes CSARFRATGPGSPLHF.